These T cell receptor beta chains were read from a single sample in a study of shared clonotypes between healthy human individuals. Some clones are missing from TCRdb's copy, which holds only in-frame ones; the method was immunoSEQ multiplex PCR. The top ten hold approximately 0.41% of the sample, which has 2 million to 2.5 million clones, 85% to 95% seen once. The source material was naive CD4+ T cells from PBMCs. The source of these receptors is a man younger than 35 in good health. Some clones in this sample may be carry-over from other donors' samples. CDR3s include the opening cysteine and the closing phenylalanine or tryptophan. A D gene is named only where the DNA matches it firmly. Part of the rows lack a size; the others show once, few, many or a class for expanded clones.

. TRBJ2-7 TRBV6-1 TRBD2 CASSERMGLAGVGEQYF TGTGCCAGCAGTGAACGTATGGGACTAGCGGGAGTCGGCGAGCAGTACTTC
. TRBJ1-1 TRBV6-1 . CASSGEEQGRFEAFF TGTGCCAGCAGTGGGGAGGAACAGGGACGGTTTGAAGCTTTCTTT
. TRBJ1-2 TRBV19 . CASSIGGLSNYGYTF TGTGCCAGTAGTATCGGGGGGCTGAGTAACTATGGCTACACCTTC
. TRBJ1-1 TRBV7-2 . CASSLIEGVTEAFF TGTGCCAGCAGCTTGATCGAGGGGGTCACTGAAGCTTTCTTT
. TRBJ2-6 TRBV5-1 TRBD1 CASSRGGTGANVLTF TGCGCCAGCAGCCGAGGGGGCACTGGGGCCAACGTCCTGACTTTC
. TRBJ1-2 TRBV5-1 . CASSLGHTNYGYTF TGCGCCAGCAGCTTGGGGCATACTAACTATGGCTACACCTTC
. TRBJ2-1 TRBV5-1 . CASSLVYNEQFF TGCGCCAGCAGCTTGGTGTACAATGAGCAGTTCTTC
. TRBJ1-1 TRBV10-1 . CASPSRWGEAFF TGCGCCAGCCCGAGCCGCTGGGGTGAAGCTTTCTTT
. TRBJ2-3 TRBV6-5 . CASSPTWGTDTQYF TGTGCCAGCAGCCCTACTTGGGGCACAGATACGCAGTATTTT
. TRBJ1-5 TRBV19 . CASSVLEVGKNQPQHF TGTGCCAGTAGTGTTCTTGAGGTCGGAAAAAATCAGCCCCAGCATTTT
. TRBJ2-3 TRBV11-2 . CASSLGLVTDTQYF TGTGCCAGCAGCTTAGGACTGGTCACAGATACGCAGTATTTT
. TRBJ2-7 TRBV6-5 . CASSYSKPWVYEQYF TGTGCCAGCAGTTATTCTAAGCCCTGGGTGTACGAGCAGTACTTC
. TRBJ2-7 TRBV4-1 . CASSHPKGVDHEQYF TGCGCCAGCAGCCACCCTAAGGGGGTGGATCACGAGCAGTACTTC
. TRBJ1-2 TRBV28 . CASLSREYGYTF TGTGCCAGTCTTTCTCGGGAGTATGGCTACACCTTC
. TRBJ2-7 TRBV25-1 . CASSAPGLGTGEQYF TGTGCCAGCAGTGCACCAGGACTGGGTACGGGGGAGCAGTACTTC
. TRBJ1-1 TRBV10-3 . CAISVAKNTEAFF TGTGCCATCAGTGTTGCGAAAAACACTGAAGCTTTCTTT
. TRBJ1-5 TRBV2 . CASNRDGNSNQPQHF TGTGCCAGCAACAGGGATGGAAATAGCAATCAGCCCCAGCATTTT
. TRBJ1-1 TRBV10-3 . CAISDRAGVTEAFF TGTGCCATCAGTGATAGGGCAGGGGTCACTGAAGCTTTCTTT
. TRBJ1-1 TRBV6-1 . CASSELLMNTEAFF TGTGCCAGCAGTGAATTATTGATGAACACTGAAGCTTTCTTT
. TRBJ1-3 TRBV11-1 . CASSDQGDRRNTIYF TGTGCCAGCAGCGATCAGGGTGATCGGAGGAACACCATATATTTT
. TRBJ2-2 TRBV18 . CASSPAPGTPGELFF TGTGCCAGCTCACCCGCCCCCGGGACCCCGGGGGAGCTGTTTTTT
once TRBJ2-2 TRBV7-8 TRBD2 CASSYTGLAGAGELFF TGTGCCAGCAGCTACACCGGACTAGCGGGCGCCGGGGAGCTGTTTTTT
. TRBJ2-6 TRBV28 . CASSSQGAGANVLTF TGTGCCAGCAGTAGTCAAGGAGCCGGGGCCAACGTCCTGACTTTC
. TRBJ2-5 TRBV6-5 . CASSYSKGEGETQYF TGTGCCAGCAGTTACTCGAAAGGGGAAGGGGAGACCCAGTACTTC
. TRBJ2-1 TRBV9 . CASSVEATTSYNEQFF TGTGCCAGCAGCGTAGAAGCTACCACCTCCTACAATGAGCAGTTCTTC
once TRBJ2-7 TRBV11-2 . CASSRGLGGQYF TGTGCCAGCAGCCGAGGACTGGGTGGGCAGTACTTC
. TRBJ2-1 TRBV18 . CASSLGGTALGNEQFF TGTGCCAGCTCACTGGGGGGGACAGCTTTAGGCAATGAGCAGTTCTTC
. TRBJ1-6 TRBV5-6 . CASSLLGSNSPLHF TGTGCCAGCAGCTTGCTCGGGAGTAATTCACCCCTCCACTTT
. TRBJ2-1 TRBV6-4 . CASSERGGDEQFF TGTGCCAGCAGTGAGCGGGGCGGTGACGAGCAGTTCTTC
. TRBJ1-5 TRBV5-1 . CASRETANQPQHF TGCGCCAGCAGGGAGACAGCTAATCAGCCCCAGCATTTT
. TRBJ1-3 TRBV4-1 . CASSQVSTAGNTIYF TGCGCCAGCAGCCAAGTATCAACAGCTGGAAACACCATATATTTT
. TRBJ1-6 TRBV6-1 . CASIRLRSYNSPLHF TGTGCCAGCATCCGCTTACGCTCCTATAATTCACCCCTCCACTTT
. TRBJ2-2 TRBV18 . CASSPPNAGATTGELFF TGTGCCAGCTCACCACCCAATGCAGGGGCTACCACCGGGGAGCTGTTTTTT
. TRBJ2-7 TRBV5-1 . CASSFAASYEQYF TGCGCCAGCAGCTTCGCAGCCTCCTACGAGCAGTACTTC
. TRBJ1-4 TRBV7-8 . CASSPPGGGVGNEKLFF TGTGCCAGCAGCCCCCCGGGGGGGGGCGTGGGTAATGAAAAACTGTTTTTT
. TRBJ2-2 TRBV18 . CASSPERLGNTGELFF TGTGCCAGCTCACCAGAGCGGTTAGGGAACACCGGGGAGCTGTTTTTT
. TRBJ2-7 TRBV18 . CASSPLPGFSYEQYF TGTGCCAGCTCACCACTGCCCGGGTTCTCCTACGAGCAGTACTTC
. TRBJ1-3 TRBV5-4 . CASSPPAGAGNTIYF TGTGCCAGCAGCCCACCCGCGGGGGCTGGAAACACCATATATTTT
. TRBJ1-1 TRBV29-1 TRBD1 CSVDRLNTEAFF TGCAGCGTGGACAGGCTGAACACTGAAGCTTTCTTT
. TRBJ2-3 TRBV4-3 TRBD2 CASSSRLAPLNPLTPDTQYF TGCGCCAGCAGCTCCCGACTAGCGCCTCTAAACCCTCTCACGCCAGATACGCAGTATTTT
. TRBJ2-1 TRBV27 . CASSLRGVLKGRQFF TGTGCCAGCAGTTTAAGGGGGGTCCTCAAAGGAAGGCAGTTCTTC
. TRBJ2-7 TRBV7-2 TRBD1 CASRLPGQGSAYEQYF TGTGCCAGCAGACTACCGGGACAGGGTTCCGCCTACGAGCAGTACTTC
. TRBJ2-1 TRBV2 . CASSEISAYNEQFF TGTGCCAGCAGTGAAATCTCGGCCTACAATGAGCAGTTCTTC
. TRBJ2-7 TRBV5-1 . CASTLGQTYSYEQYF TGCGCCAGCACCTTAGGACAGACCTACTCCTACGAGCAGTACTTC
. TRBJ2-3 TRBV4-1 . CASSQSRVGGPSTDTQYF TGCGCCAGCAGCCAATCTAGAGTCGGAGGCCCTAGCACAGATACGCAGTATTTT
. TRBJ2-7 TRBV7-6 . CASSHLLRYRAESYEQYF TGTGCCAGCAGCCACCTTCTCCGTTATCGGGCGGAATCCTACGAGCAGTACTTC
. TRBJ1-1 TRBV7-9 TRBD1 CASSPRSGRGTEAFF TGTGCCAGCAGCCCTCGCTCCGGCAGGGGGACTGAAGCTTTCTTT
. TRBJ2-5 TRBV6-5 . CASSYYFQETQYF TGTGCCAGCAGTTACTACTTCCAAGAGACCCAGTACTTC
. TRBJ1-5 TRBV28 . CASTSSRGAEGNQPQHF TGTGCCAGCACCTCCTCCCGCGGTGCAGAGGGCAATCAGCCCCAGCATTTT
few TRBJ1-2 TRBV5-6 . CASSLRGALIYGYTF TGTGCCAGCAGCTTGAGAGGGGCCTTAATCTATGGCTACACCTTC
. TRBJ1-1 TRBV5-4 . CASSGTGGLAEAFF TGTGCCAGCAGCGGAACGGGGGGTCTCGCTGAAGCTTTCTTT
. TRBJ1-5 TRBV5-4 . CASSLDIGPNQPQHF TGTGCCAGCAGCTTGGACATCGGCCCCAATCAGCCCCAGCATTTT
. TRBJ1-3 TRBV7-2 . CASSLGPTIYF TGTGCCAGCAGCTTAGGACCCACCATATATTTT
. TRBJ1-2 TRBV7-2 . CASSLKGVDYGYTF TGTGCCAGCAGCTTAAAGGGGGTAGACTATGGCTACACCTTC
. TRBJ2-1 TRBV27 . CASSLSRVSSYNEQFF TGTGCCAGCAGTTTAAGCAGGGTTTCCTCCTACAATGAGCAGTTCTTC